This TCR beta chain originates from a study of T cell responses to AZD1222 COVID-19 vaccine. Findings and limits, study-wide: CD4 TCRs linked to vaccination spanned spike, dominating at 160-218 and 743-854. Elevations in Spike-specific TCR breadth and depth followed administration of two AZD1222 doses.

Only in-frame clones appear in the TCRdb table, and some are missing; sequencing was by immunoSEQ multiplex PCR. The table has approximately 220,000 clones, 85% to 95% seen once. As concerns this clone: Antigen: not known.

Trimming cost V 7 bases and J 1 base, with 16 bases left between them. The CDR3 is 15 amino acids. Germline V gene sequence: CDR1 SGHTA, CDR2 FQGNSA. This specimen consisted of peripheral blood, obtained on day 0 of MenACWY control vaccination. The chain joins TRBV7-2 to TRBJ1-2; no clear D. This receptor was identified in an adult in good health. The CDR3 loop is CASTSRGGINYGYTF. The CDR3 nucleotides read TGTGCCAGCACCTCCCGGGGTGGTATTAACTATGGCTACACCTTC.